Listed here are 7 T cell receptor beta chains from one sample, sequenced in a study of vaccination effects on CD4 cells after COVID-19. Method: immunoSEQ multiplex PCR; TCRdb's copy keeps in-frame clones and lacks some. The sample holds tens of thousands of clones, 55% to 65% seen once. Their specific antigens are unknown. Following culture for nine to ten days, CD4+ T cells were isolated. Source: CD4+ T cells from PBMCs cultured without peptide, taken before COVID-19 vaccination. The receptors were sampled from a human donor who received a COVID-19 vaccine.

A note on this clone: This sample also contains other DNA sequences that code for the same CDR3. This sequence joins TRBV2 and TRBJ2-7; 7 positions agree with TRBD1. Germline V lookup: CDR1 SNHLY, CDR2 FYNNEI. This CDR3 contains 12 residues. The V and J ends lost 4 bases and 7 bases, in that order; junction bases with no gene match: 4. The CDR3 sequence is CASSGDSWEQYF. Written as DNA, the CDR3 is TGTGCCAGCAGTGGGGACAGCTGGGAGCAGTACTTC.

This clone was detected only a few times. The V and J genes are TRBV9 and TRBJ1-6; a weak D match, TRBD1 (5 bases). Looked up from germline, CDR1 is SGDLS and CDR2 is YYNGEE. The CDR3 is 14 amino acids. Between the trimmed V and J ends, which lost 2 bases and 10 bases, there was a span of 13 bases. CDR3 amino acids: CASSVGLEGSPLHF. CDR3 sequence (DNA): TGTGCCAGCAGCGTGGGACTCGAAGGGTCACCCCTCCACTTT.

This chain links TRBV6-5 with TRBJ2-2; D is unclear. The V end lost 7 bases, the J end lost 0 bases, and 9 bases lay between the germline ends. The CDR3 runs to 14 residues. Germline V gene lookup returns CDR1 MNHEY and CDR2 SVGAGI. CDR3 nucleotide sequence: TGTGCCAGCAAACTACGGGCGAACACCGGGGAGCTGTTTTTT. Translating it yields CASKLRANTGELFF.

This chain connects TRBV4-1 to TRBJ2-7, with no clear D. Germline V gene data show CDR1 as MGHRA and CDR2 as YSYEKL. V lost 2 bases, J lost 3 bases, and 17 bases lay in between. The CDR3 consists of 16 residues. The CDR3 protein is CASSQQEFAQNYEQYF. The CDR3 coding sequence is TGCGCCAGCAGCCAACAAGAATTTGCACAGAACTACGAGCAGTACTTC.

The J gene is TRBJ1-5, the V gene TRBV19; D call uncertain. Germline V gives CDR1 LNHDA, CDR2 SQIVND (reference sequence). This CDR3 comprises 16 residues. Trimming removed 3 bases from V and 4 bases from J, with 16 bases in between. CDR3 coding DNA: TGTGCCAGTAGTATGCCCCGGGTGGCACCTAATCAGCCCCAGCATTTT. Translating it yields CASSMPRVAPNQPQHF.

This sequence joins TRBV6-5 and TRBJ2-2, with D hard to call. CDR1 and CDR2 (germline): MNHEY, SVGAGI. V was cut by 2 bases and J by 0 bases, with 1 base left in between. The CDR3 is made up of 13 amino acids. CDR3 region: CASSYTNTGELFF. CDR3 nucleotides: TGTGCCAGCAGTTACACGAACACCGGGGAGCTGTTTTTT.

The CDR3 protein is CAVQSFASTGELFF. CDR3 coding DNA: TGTGCCGTACAGAGCTTTGCTTCTACCGGGGAGCTGTTTTTT. The chain couples TRBV5-4 to TRBJ2-2; D ambiguous. The germline gives CDR1 SGHNT, CDR2 YYREEE (reference sequence). This CDR3 has 14 amino acids. V dropped 10 bases and J dropped 5 bases, with 18 bases sitting between them.